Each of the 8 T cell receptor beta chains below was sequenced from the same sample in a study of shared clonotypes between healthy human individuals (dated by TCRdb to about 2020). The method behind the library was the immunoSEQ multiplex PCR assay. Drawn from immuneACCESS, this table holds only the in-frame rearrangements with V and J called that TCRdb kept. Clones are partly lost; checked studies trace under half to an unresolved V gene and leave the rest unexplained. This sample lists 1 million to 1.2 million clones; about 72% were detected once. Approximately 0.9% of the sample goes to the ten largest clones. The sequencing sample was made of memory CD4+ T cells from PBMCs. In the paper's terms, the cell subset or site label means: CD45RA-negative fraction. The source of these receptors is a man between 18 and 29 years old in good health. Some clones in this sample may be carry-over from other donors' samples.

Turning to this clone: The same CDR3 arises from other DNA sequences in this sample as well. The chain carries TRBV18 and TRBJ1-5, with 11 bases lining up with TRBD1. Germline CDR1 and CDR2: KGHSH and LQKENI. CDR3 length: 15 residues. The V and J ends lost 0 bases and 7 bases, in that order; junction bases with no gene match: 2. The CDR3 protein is CASSPPGQGGQPQHF. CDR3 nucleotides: TGTGCCAGCTCACCACCGGGACAGGGGGGCCAGCCCCAGCATTTT.

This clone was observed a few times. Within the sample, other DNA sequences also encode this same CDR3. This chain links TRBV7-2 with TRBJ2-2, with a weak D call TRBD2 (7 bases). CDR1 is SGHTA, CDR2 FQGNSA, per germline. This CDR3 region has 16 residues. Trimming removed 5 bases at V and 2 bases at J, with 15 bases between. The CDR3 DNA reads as TGTGCCAGCAGCACACAGGGACTACCCAACACCGGGGAGCTGTTTTTT. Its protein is CASSTQGLPNTGELFF.

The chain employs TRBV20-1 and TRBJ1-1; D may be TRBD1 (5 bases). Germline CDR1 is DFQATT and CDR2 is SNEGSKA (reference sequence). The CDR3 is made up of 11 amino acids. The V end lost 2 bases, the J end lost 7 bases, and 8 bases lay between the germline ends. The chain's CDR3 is CSARSGLEAFF. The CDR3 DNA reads TGCAGTGCTAGATCGGGACTTGAAGCTTTCTTT.

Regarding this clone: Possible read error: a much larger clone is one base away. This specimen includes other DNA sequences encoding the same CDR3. DNA of the CDR3: TGTGCCAGCAGCCTACAGGGGAACTATGGCTACACCTTC. It codes for CASSLQGNYGYTF. This sequence joins TRBV28 and TRBJ1-2, with 7 bases fitting TRBD1. Losses at the gene ends were 6 bases for V and 2 bases for J; bases not matched to a gene: 3. The CDR3 contains 13 residues. Germline V lookup: CDR1 MDHEN, CDR2 SYDVKM.

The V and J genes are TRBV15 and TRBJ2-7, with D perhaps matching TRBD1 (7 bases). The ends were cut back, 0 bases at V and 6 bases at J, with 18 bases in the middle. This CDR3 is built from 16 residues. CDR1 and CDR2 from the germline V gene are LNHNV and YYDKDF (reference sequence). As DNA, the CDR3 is TGTGCCACCAGCAGAGATTATCAGGGGGGTAATTCCGAGCAGTACTTC. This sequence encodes CATSRDYQGGNSEQYF.

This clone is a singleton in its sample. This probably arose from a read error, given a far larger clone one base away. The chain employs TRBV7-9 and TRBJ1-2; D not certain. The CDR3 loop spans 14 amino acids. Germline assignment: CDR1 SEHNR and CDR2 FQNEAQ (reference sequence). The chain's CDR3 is CDSSLAASNYGYTF. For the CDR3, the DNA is TGTGACAGCAGCTTAGCAGCCTCTAACTATGGCTACACCTTC. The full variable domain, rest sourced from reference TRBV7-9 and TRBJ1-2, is DTGVSQNPRHKITKRGQNVTFRCDPISEHNRLYWYRQTLGQGPEFLTYFQNEAQLEKSRLLSDRFSAERPKGSFSTLEIQRTEQGDSAMYLCDSSLAASNYGYTFGSGTRLTVV.

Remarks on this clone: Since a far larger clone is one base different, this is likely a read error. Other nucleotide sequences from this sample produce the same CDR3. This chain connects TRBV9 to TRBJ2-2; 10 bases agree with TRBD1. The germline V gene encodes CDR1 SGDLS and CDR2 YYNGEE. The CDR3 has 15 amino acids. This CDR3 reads CASRTGDRGTGELFF. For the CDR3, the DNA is TGCGCCAGCAGGACCGGGGACAGGGGTACCGGGGAGCTGTTTTTT.

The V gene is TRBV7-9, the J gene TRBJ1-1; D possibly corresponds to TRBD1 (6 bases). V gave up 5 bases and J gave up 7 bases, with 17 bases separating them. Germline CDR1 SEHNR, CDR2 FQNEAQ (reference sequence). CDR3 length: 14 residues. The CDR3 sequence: CASSKGGGAGEAFF. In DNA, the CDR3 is TGTGCCAGCAGCAAAGGTGGGGGCGCAGGTGAAGCTTTCTTT.